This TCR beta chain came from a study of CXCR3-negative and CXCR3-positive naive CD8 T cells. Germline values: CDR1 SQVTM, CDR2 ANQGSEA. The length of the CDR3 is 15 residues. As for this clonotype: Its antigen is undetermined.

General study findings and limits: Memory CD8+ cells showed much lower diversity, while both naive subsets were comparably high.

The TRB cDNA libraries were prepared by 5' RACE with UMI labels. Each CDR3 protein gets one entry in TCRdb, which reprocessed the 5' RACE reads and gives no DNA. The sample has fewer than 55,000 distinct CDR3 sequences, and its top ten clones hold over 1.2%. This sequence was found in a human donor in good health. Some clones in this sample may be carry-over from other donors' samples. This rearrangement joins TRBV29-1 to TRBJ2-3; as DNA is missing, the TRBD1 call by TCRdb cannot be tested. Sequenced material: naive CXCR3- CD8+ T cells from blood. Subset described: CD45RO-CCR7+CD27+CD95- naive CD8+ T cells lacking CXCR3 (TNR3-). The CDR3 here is CSVESGGWRTDTQYF.